One sample yielded the 32 T cell receptor beta chains listed below, sequenced in a study of blood T cell repertoires in COVID-19. Repertoires were generated with immunoSEQ multiplex PCR, while TCRdb's copy carries only in-frame clones and drops some. The data contain some 200,000 clones, 70% to 90% of them singletons. Sequencing used peripheral blood. Every receptor here comes from a woman in her seventies with acute or convalescent COVID-19.

The CDR3 sequence is CASSVRQGRRTDTQYF. CDR3 nucleotide sequence: TGTGCCAGCAGCGTTAGACAGGGAAGGCGGACAGATACGCAGTATTTT. The chain links TRBV7-9 to TRBJ2-3, with 7 bases fitting TRBD1. Germline CDR1 and CDR2: SEHNR and FQNEAQ (reference sequence). Germline trimming cut 5 bases from V and 3 bases from J; bases unmatched to any gene: 11. This CDR3 has 16 residues.

This clone was detected once. The J gene is TRBJ1-4, the V gene TRBV5-4; D gene ambiguous. CDR1 and CDR2 (germline): SGHNT, YYREEE (reference sequence). The CDR3 covers 14 residues. Trimming took off 7 bases at V and 2 bases at J, with 12 bases between the two ends. In DNA form, the CDR3 reads TGTGCCAGCGGCGAATGGGCGACTAATGAAAAACTGTTTTTT. Translation gives CASGEWATNEKLFF.

J is TRBJ1-2 and V is TRBV19, with 7 bases lining up with TRBD1. Trimming removed 5 bases from V and 8 bases from J; junction bases left unmatched: 8. Germline CDR1 reads LNHDA; CDR2 reads SQIVND (reference sequence). The CDR3 contains 13 residues. The CDR3 region is CASSPYRGGGYTF. As DNA, the CDR3 is TGTGCCAGTAGTCCTTACAGGGGCGGCGGCTACACCTTC. The full variable domain, with the rest looked up from reference TRBV19 and TRBJ1-2, is DGGITQSPKYLFRKEGQNVTLSCEQNLNHDAMYWYRQDPGQGLRLIYYSQIVNDFQKGDIAEGYSVSREKKESFPLTVTSAQKNPTAFYLCASSPYRGGGYTFGSGTRLTVV.

Concerning this clone: The same CDR3 can be traced to other DNA sequences in this sample. The V and J genes are TRBV27 and TRBJ1-3; D is ambiguous. The CDR3 loop spans 15 amino acids. Per germline, CDR1 MNHEY and CDR2 SMNVEV (reference sequence). V was trimmed by 2 bases and J by 0 bases, leaving 8 bases between them. The chain's CDR3 is CASSLTYSSGNTIYF. The DNA for the CDR3 is TGTGCCAGCAGTTTAACCTACTCCTCTGGAAACACCATATATTTT.

The rearrangement joins TRBV5-6 to TRBJ1-5; D remains ambiguous. The germline V and J ends were trimmed by 0 bases and 6 bases, with 10 bases remaining between them. Germline V gives CDR1 SGHDT, CDR2 YYEEEE. The CDR3 runs 14 residues. In nucleotides, the CDR3 is TGTGCCAGCAGCTTGGGCGCGGGAGGTCAGCCCCAGCATTTT. It codes for CASSLGAGGQPQHF.

This chain's CDR3 is CASSFGGGYGGYEQYF. Written as DNA, the CDR3 is TGTGCCAGCAGCTTTGGAGGCGGATACGGGGGCTACGAGCAGTACTTC. The V call is TRBV7-2, the J call TRBJ2-7; tentative D call: TRBD2 (6 bases). Trimming cost V 3 bases and J 3 bases, with 18 bases left between them. The CDR3 length is 16 residues. From germline, CDR1 is SGHTA and CDR2 FQGNSA.

V gene TRBV7-2 combines with J gene TRBJ1-4; D perhaps matches TRBD1 (5 bases). This CDR3 has 13 residues. Trimming removed 2 bases at V and 5 bases at J, with 6 bases between. Per germline, CDR1 SGHTA and CDR2 FQGNSA. The CDR3 sequence is CASSLPGNEKLFF. The CDR3 coding sequence is TGTGCCAGCAGCTTACCAGGGAATGAAAAACTGTTTTTT.

This chain joins TRBV11-1 and TRBJ2-7; D not certain. With 5 bases removed from V and 0 bases from J, the gap between germline ends came to 8 bases. CDR1 SGHAT and CDR2 FQDESV come from the germline V gene (reference sequence). The CDR3 spans 13 residues. The CDR3 spells CASSPRSSYEQYF. In nucleotides, the CDR3 is TGTGCCAGCAGCCCTAGAAGCTCCTACGAGCAGTACTTC.

This chain joins TRBV4-1 and TRBJ1-2; possible D gene TRBD1, 6 bases. Per germline, CDR1 MGHRA and CDR2 YSYEKL. V lost 2 bases and J lost 5, with 9 bases in between. The CDR3 loop spans 13 amino acids. The CDR3, as DNA: TGCGCCAGCAGCCAAACAGGGCGGTATGGCTACACCTTC. This encodes CASSQTGRYGYTF.

The rearrangement uses TRBV18 and TRBJ2-3, with TRBD2 matching 8 bases. The CDR3 consists of 17 residues. Germline V gives CDR1 KGHSH, CDR2 LQKENI. J gave up 4 bases and V 3 bases, and 12 bases lay outside the gene matches. CDR3 sequence: CASSPVLAVGGADTQYF. DNA of the CDR3: TGTGCCAGCTCACCGGTACTAGCGGTGGGAGGGGCAGATACGCAGTATTTT.

This chain connects TRBV6-5 to TRBJ2-1, with a weak D call TRBD2 (7 bases). Looked up from germline, CDR1 is MNHEY and CDR2 is SVGAGI. This CDR3 is built from 15 residues. The V gene lost 8 bases and the J gene lost 0 bases, with 14 bases spanning the gap. Here the CDR3 reads CASGEGVASYNEQFF. CDR3 DNA sequence: TGTGCCAGCGGGGAGGGGGTTGCCTCCTACAATGAGCAGTTCTTC.

The CDR3, as DNA: TGTGCCACCAGTGATTTGCATCCACCAGGGGGAAACACCATATATTTT. Encoded protein: CATSDLHPPGGNTIYF. The chain links TRBV24-1 to TRBJ1-3; maybe TRBD1 (5 bases). The germline V gene has CDR1 KGHDR and CDR2 SFDVKD. CDR3 size: 16 residues. The V gene lost 0 bases and the J gene lost 4 bases, with 12 bases spanning the gap.

This sequence joins TRBV5-1 and TRBJ2-2; maybe TRBD1 (6 bases). The CDR3 runs 13 residues. From germline, CDR1 is SGHRS and CDR2 YFSETQ. Trimming removed 5 bases at V and 3 bases at J, with 8 bases between. CDR3 DNA sequence: TGCGCCAGCAGAAGACAGGACACCGGGGAGCTGTTTTTT. Its translation is CASRRQDTGELFF.

DNA for the CDR3: TGTGCCAGCAGCTCATCAGGGGGATCGGGTACCGGGGAGCTGTTTTTT. This codes for CASSSSGGSGTGELFF. The gene calls are TRBV7-9 and TRBJ2-2, with 7 bases matching TRBD1. Germline V CDR1 and CDR2: SEHNR, FQNEAQ (reference sequence). V lost 4 bases and J lost 5; bases outside the gene matches: 10. The CDR3 sequence is 16 residues long.

The genes are TRBV3-1 (or the pseudogene TRBV3-2) and TRBJ2-7, with D perhaps matching TRBD2 (6 bases). Trimming took 4 bases from V and 7 from J, leaving 11 bases between them. This CDR3 comprises 12 residues. Germline V gene lookup returns CDR1 LGHDT and CDR2 YNNKEL (reference sequence). CDR3 in amino acids: CASSPTSEEQYF. The CDR3, as DNA: TGTGCCAGCAGCCCGACTAGTGAGGAGCAGTACTTC.

The CDR3 DNA reads TGTGCCAGTAGTTACTACAGGGCCACCGGGGAGCTGTTTTTT. This encodes CASSYYRATGELFF. The chain uses TRBV19 and TRBJ2-2, with D possibly TRBD1 on 6 matching bases. CDR1 is LNHDA, CDR2 SQIVND, per germline (reference sequence). The ends were cut back, 5 bases at V and 4 bases at J, with 11 bases in the middle. This CDR3 region has 14 residues.

The genes are TRBV24-1 and TRBJ2-7; TRBD2 is a possible D gene (7 bases). Trimming shortened V by 4 bases and J by 7 bases, and 16 bases separated the two germline ends. There are 14 residues in the CDR3. Germline CDR1 is KGHDR and CDR2 is SFDVKD. This CDR3 is CATSEAGATGEQYF. CDR3 DNA: TGTGCCACCAGTGAGGCGGGGGCGACGGGAGAGCAGTACTTC.

The genes are TRBV6-2 or TRBV6-3 and TRBJ1-5; TRBD1 might be the D (5 bases). V was shortened by 5 bases and J by 0 bases, with 17 bases between the two germline ends. The CDR3 extends over 17 amino acids. Germline values: CDR1 MNHEY, CDR2 SVGEGT. The CDR3, as DNA: TGTGCCAGCAGTCCCGGGCCCCGGGGGTATAGCAATCAGCCCCAGCATTTT. The encoded protein is CASSPGPRGYSNQPQHF.

This chain links TRBV2 with TRBJ1-1; tentative D call: TRBD1 (5 bases). CDR3 size: 15 residues. The V end lost 4 bases, the J end lost 2 bases, and 14 bases lay between the germline ends. CDR1 is SNHLY and CDR2 is FYNNEI in the germline V gene. The CDR3 loop reads CASSGGKGRNTEAFF. CDR3 in DNA: TGTGCCAGCAGTGGAGGAAAGGGGCGAAACACTGAAGCTTTCTTT.

The V and J genes are TRBV3-1 (or the pseudogene TRBV3-2) and TRBJ1-2; TRBD1 matches at 7 bases. The CDR3 loop spans 15 amino acids. The V gene end was trimmed by 4 bases and the J gene end by 5 bases; junction bases not matched to a gene: 10. Germline CDR1 and CDR2: LGHDT and YNNKEL (reference sequence). The CDR3 DNA reads as TGTGCCAGCAGCCCCCCCGGGGACAGACGTTATGGCTACACCTTC. Amino acids: CASSPPGDRRYGYTF.

This rearrangement joins TRBV11-2 to TRBJ2-2; TRBD1 might be the D (5 bases). The germline V gene has CDR1 SGHAT and CDR2 FQNNGV. CDR3 size: 15 residues. V lost 4 bases to trimming and J lost 5 bases, with 14 bases between them. The CDR3 DNA reads TGTGCCAGCAGCTCCTCCAGGGCTGATACCGGGGAGCTGTTTTTT. It specifies CASSSSRADTGELFF.

This chain connects TRBV6-1 to TRBJ1-1, with a weak D call TRBD1 (6 bases). The CDR3 sequence is 15 residues long. Deletions cut 5 bases from V and 4 bases from J, with 17 bases between. Germline V lookup: CDR1 MNHNS, CDR2 SASEGT. CDR3: CASSPAQQGFTEAFF. The CDR3 bases are TGTGCCAGCAGTCCAGCACAACAGGGCTTCACTGAAGCTTTCTTT.

The rearrangement uses TRBV2 and TRBJ2-7; D ambiguous. Germline V gives CDR1 SNHLY, CDR2 FYNNEI. The CDR3 spans 13 residues. Trimming pared 6 bases from V and 2 bases from J, leaving 11 bases between. CDR3 in DNA: TGTGCCAGCAGCCTGACGGGTCCCTACGAGCAGTACTTC. Translation: CASSLTGPYEQYF.

The J gene is TRBJ1-2, the V gene TRBV4-1, with 9 nucleotides matching TRBD1. Trimming at V came to 2 bases and at J to 4 bases, leaving 5 bases not matched to a gene. Germline-derived CDR1 and CDR2 are MGHRA and YSYEKL. The CDR3 has 15 residues. The CDR3 DNA reads TGCGCCAGCAGCCAACAACAGGGGGCTCTCTATGGCTACACCTTC. Amino acids: CASSQQQGALYGYTF.

The genes are TRBV3-1 (or the pseudogene TRBV3-2) and TRBJ2-7, with 8 bases aligning to TRBD1. With 7 bases clipped from V and 4 bases from J, the junction kept 6 bases outside the gene matches. There are 13 residues in the CDR3. Germline lookup yields CDR1 LGHDT and CDR2 YNNKEL (reference sequence). This CDR3 reads CASTIRGQYEQYF. DNA of the CDR3: TGTGCCAGCACCATCAGGGGGCAGTACGAGCAGTACTTC.

Turning to this clone: Different DNA sequences within this sample yield the same CDR3. The rearrangement uses TRBV18 and TRBJ1-1, with TRBD1 matching over 7 bases. The germline V gene encodes CDR1 KGHSH and CDR2 LQKENI. The CDR3 loop spans 14 amino acids. The V and J ends lost 1 base and 4 bases, in that order; junction bases with no gene match: 3. The CDR3 sequence: CASSPQGAGTEAFF. The CDR3 DNA reads as TGTGCCAGCTCACCACAGGGGGCGGGCACTGAAGCTTTCTTT.

This chain links TRBV7-6 with TRBJ1-2; 8 bases align to TRBD1. Per germline, CDR1 SGHVS and CDR2 FNYEAQ. V lost 5 bases to trimming and J lost 8 bases; unmatched junction nucleotides: 7. CDR3 length equals 13 residues. This CDR3 reads CASSAQGARGYTF. CDR3 nucleotides: TGTGCCAGCAGCGCCCAGGGGGCGCGGGGCTACACCTTC.

This clone occurred a few times. The V call is TRBV27, the J call TRBJ2-7; TRBD2 matches 9 bases. This CDR3 comprises 15 residues. Germline V gene data show CDR1 as MNHEY and CDR2 as SMNVEV (reference sequence). With V trimmed by 8 bases and J by 6 bases, 14 bases remained unmatched. CDR3 protein: CASSYAGGGMGEQYF. The CDR3, as DNA: TGTGCCAGCTCTTACGCGGGAGGGGGAATGGGCGAGCAGTACTTC.

The J gene is TRBJ2-5, the V gene TRBV24-1; perhaps TRBD2 as D (5 bases). The V gene's germline CDR1 is KGHDR and CDR2 SFDVKD. Between the trimmed V and J ends, which lost 3 bases and 2 bases, there was a span of 9 bases. This CDR3 is built from 14 residues. CDR3 amino acids: CATSDVRRQETQYF. CDR3 coding DNA: TGTGCCACCAGTGATGTCAGGAGGCAAGAGACCCAGTACTTC.

The chain combines TRBV12-3 or TRBV12-4 with TRBJ1-6; TRBD1 might be the D (6 bases). This CDR3 has 13 residues. V dropped 8 bases and J dropped 9 bases, with 14 bases sitting between them. In DNA form, the CDR3 reads TGTGCCAGCTGGCGGGGGGCCGGTTCACCCCTCCACTTT. Translated: CASWRGAGSPLHF.

The V and J genes are TRBV19 and TRBJ1-2; TRBD1 agrees at 7 bases. The germline V gene has CDR1 LNHDA and CDR2 SQIVND (reference sequence). This CDR3 has 16 amino acids. The junction had 20 bases not matched to a gene; V was cut back by 6 bases and J by 10 bases. This CDR3 is CASRSIRRDRGGNYTF. Written as DNA, the CDR3 is TGTGCCAGTAGAAGCATCCGCCGGGACAGAGGGGGAAACTACACCTTC.

The chain couples TRBV6-5 to TRBJ2-7, with D uncertain. The CDR3 consists of 11 residues. Trimming shortened V by 5 bases and J by 8 bases, and 10 bases separated the two germline ends. Germline lookup yields CDR1 MNHEY and CDR2 SVGAGI. The CDR3 DNA sequence: TGTGCCAGCAGTCCAGGCCCGAAGCAGTACTTC. It specifies CASSPGPKQYF.